One sample yielded the 8 T cell receptor beta chains listed below, sequenced in a study of early T cells in non-severe SARS-CoV-2 infection. TCRdb used MiXCR to reprocess the 5' RACE reads, holding one entry per CDR3 protein. Of 60,000 or so distinct CDR3 sequences detected, roughly an eighth appear once; the ten largest clones hold around 4.5%. Sequenced: whole blood. These receptors were collected from an adult who was a healthcare worker with PCR-confirmed SARS-CoV-2 infection or an uninfected control (not recorded which).

The chain recombines TRBV2 with TRBJ1-1, with 9 bases fitting TRBD1. The CDR3 is 14 residues long. Germline CDR1 and CDR2: SNHLY and FYNNEI. V shed 6 bases, J shed 3 bases, and the junction held 5 bases outside the gene matches. CDR3 protein: CASSLQGADTEAFF. CDR3 bases: TGTGCCAGCAGCTTACAGGGGGCTGACACTGAAGCTTTCTTT.

This clonotype has a count of ten or more. This chain connects TRBV30 to TRBJ1-1; D not resolved. The CDR3 covers 14 residues. Trimming took off 3 bases at V and 10 bases at J, with 21 bases between the two ends. Germline CDR1 reads GTSNPN; CDR2 reads SVGIG (reference sequence). CDR3 nucleotide sequence: TGTGCCTGGAGCCCCCTGAACTTTCCTAGGAGAGCTTTCTTT. It encodes CAWSPLNFPRRAFF.

The J gene is TRBJ1-1, the V gene TRBV30; D may be TRBD1 (5 bases). The CDR3 runs to 11 residues. From germline, CDR1 is GTSNPN and CDR2 SVGIG (reference sequence). Between the trimmed V and J ends, which lost 8 bases and 7 bases, there was a span of 14 bases. CDR3 coding DNA: TGTGCCGTGGATCCCCAGGGTGAAGCTTTCTTT. Protein: CAVDPQGEAFF.

This clonotype was recorded many times. The V call is TRBV10-3, the J call TRBJ2-7, with 13 nucleotides matching TRBD2. The ends lost 3 bases at V and 3 bases at J; junction bases unmatched: 2. The CDR3 extends over 15 amino acids. Looked up from germline, CDR1 is ENHRY and CDR2 is SYGVKD. The CDR3: CAISEGTSGDYEQYF. In nucleotides, the CDR3 is TGTGCCATCAGTGAAGGGACTAGCGGGGACTACGAGCAGTACTTC.

This clonotype was picked up a small number of times. The chain employs TRBV7-9 and TRBJ1-1, with 7 bases fitting TRBD1. V was pared by 3 bases and J by 1 base, with 8 bases of the junction left unmatched. The CDR3 runs 16 residues. CDR1 and CDR2 (germline): SEHNR, FQNEAQ (reference sequence). CDR3 DNA sequence: TGTGCCAGCAGCTTTCGACTTGGGACAGCGAACACTGAAGCTTTCTTT. Its translation: CASSFRLGTANTEAFF.

The chain recombines TRBV2 with TRBJ1-1, with 7 bases that match TRBD1. The CDR3 extends over 13 amino acids. CDR1 and CDR2 from the germline V gene are SNHLY and FYNNEI. J gave up 3 bases and V 7 bases, and 5 bases lay outside the gene matches. The CDR3 region has the DNA TGTGCCAGCATCCAGGGACAGTACACTGAAGCTTTCTTT. Amino acid sequence: CASIQGQYTEAFF. The full variable domain, rest sourced from reference TRBV2 and TRBJ1-1, is EPEVTQTPSHQVTQMGQEVILRCVPISNHLYFYWYRQILGQKVEFLVSFYNNEISEKSEIFDDQFSVERPDGSNFTLKIRSTKLEDSAMYFCASIQGQYTEAFFGQGTRLTVV.

This chain links TRBV3-1 with TRBJ1-1; D is perhaps TRBD1 (6 bases). Germline V lookup: CDR1 LGHDT, CDR2 YNNKEL (reference sequence). V lost 2 bases, J lost 1 base, and 8 bases lay in between. The CDR3 has 14 amino acids. CDR3 nucleotides: TGTGCCAGCAGCCAAAGAGGGGGGAACACTGAAGCTTTCTTT. It codes for CASSQRGGNTEAFF.

This clonotype was seen ten or more times. The rearrangement joins TRBV7-8 to TRBJ1-6; no reliable D call. The CDR3 runs to 14 residues. Germline V lookup: CDR1 SGHVS, CDR2 FQNEAQ. The V and J ends lost 1 base and 8 bases respectively, with 9 bases between them. This CDR3 is CASSLGLLDSPLHF. The CDR3 DNA is TGTGCCAGCAGCTTAGGGTTGTTGGATTCACCCCTCCACTTT.